This T cell receptor (beta chain) was identified during a study of T cells in Graves' hyperthyroidism and ophthalmopathy. General study results and limits: The model's output predicted ophthalmopathy at a median of 6.5 months prior to onset.

This clonotype has just a few counts. Antigen unknown. No progression to ophthalmopathy during 18 months of follow-up defined stable disease. TCR beta CDR3 regions were amplified from RNA. First-round RT-PCR of the TCR CDR3 relied on the HTBI primer set. Each CDR3 protein gets one entry after TCRdb re-called the multiplex PCR reads with MiXCR. The sample has around 420,000 distinct CDR3 sequences, roughly an eighth seen once. The V end was cut by 1 base, the J end by 9 bases, with 13 bases between. Germline V lookup: CDR1 LGHNA, CDR2 YSLEER. This CDR3 comprises 15 residues. The chain has TRBV4-3 and TRBJ1-6; D possibly corresponds to TRBD1 (5 bases). Sequencing was carried out using blood. The TCR sequence derives from a woman aged 18-35 years with Graves' hyperthyroidism. CDR3 coding DNA: TGCGCCAGCAGCCAAGCAAGAGCAACAGGTTCACCCCTCCACTTT. It codes for CASSQARATGSPLHF.